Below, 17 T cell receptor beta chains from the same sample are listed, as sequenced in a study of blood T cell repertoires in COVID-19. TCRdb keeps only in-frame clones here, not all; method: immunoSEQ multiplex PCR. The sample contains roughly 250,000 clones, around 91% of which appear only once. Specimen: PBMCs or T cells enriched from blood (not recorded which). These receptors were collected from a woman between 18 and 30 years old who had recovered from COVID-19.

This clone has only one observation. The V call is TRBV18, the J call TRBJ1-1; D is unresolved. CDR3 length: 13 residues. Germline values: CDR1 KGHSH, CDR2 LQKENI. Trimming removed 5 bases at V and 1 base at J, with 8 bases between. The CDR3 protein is CASSDNRNTEAFF. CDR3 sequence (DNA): TGTGCCAGCTCAGATAACAGGAACACTGAAGCTTTCTTT. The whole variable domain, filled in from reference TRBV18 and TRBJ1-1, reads NAGVMQNPRHLVRRRGQEARLRCSPMKGHSHVYWYRQLPEEGLKFMVYLQKENIIDESGMPKERFSAEFPKEGPSILRIQQVVRGDSAAYFCASSDNRNTEAFFGQGTRLTVV.

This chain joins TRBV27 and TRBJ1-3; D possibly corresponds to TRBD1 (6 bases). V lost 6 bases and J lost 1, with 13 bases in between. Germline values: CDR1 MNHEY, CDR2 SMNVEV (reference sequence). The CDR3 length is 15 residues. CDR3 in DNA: TGTGCCAGCAGAATCGCAGGGGCTTCTGGAAACACCATATATTTT. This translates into CASRIAGASGNTIYF.

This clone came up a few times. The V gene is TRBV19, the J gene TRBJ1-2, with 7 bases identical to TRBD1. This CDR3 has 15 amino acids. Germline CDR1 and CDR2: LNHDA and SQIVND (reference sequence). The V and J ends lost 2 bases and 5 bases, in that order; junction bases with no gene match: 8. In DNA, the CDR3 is TGTGCCAGTAGTATAATTACAGGGGTTCTATATGGCTACACCTTC. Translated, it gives CASSIITGVLYGYTF.

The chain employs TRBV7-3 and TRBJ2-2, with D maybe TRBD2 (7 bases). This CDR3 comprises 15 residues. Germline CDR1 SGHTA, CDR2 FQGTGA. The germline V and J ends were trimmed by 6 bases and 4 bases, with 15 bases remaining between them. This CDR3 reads CASRVRGGTTGELFF. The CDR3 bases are TGTGCCAGCAGGGTCCGCGGGGGCACCACCGGGGAGCTGTTTTTT.

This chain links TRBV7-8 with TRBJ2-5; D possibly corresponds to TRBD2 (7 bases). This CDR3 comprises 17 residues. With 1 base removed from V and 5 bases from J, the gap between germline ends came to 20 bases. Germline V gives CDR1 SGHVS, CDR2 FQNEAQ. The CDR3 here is CASSLGGGGAARETQYF. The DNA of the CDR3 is TGTGCCAGCAGCTTAGGAGGAGGGGGGGCCGCTAGGGAGACCCAGTACTTC.

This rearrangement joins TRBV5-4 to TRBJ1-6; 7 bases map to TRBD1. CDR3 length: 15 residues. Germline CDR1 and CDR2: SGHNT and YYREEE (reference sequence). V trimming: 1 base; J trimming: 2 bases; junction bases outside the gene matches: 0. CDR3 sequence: CASSLRGPYNSPLHF. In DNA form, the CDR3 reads TGTGCCAGCAGCTTGAGGGGGCCCTATAATTCACCCCTCCACTTT.

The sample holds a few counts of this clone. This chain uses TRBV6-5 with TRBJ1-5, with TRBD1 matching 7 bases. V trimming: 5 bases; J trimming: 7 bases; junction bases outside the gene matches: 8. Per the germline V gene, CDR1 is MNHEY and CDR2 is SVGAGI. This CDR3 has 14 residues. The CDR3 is CASSPRQGYQPQHF. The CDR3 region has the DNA TGTGCCAGCAGTCCGAGACAGGGATACCAGCCCCAGCATTTT.

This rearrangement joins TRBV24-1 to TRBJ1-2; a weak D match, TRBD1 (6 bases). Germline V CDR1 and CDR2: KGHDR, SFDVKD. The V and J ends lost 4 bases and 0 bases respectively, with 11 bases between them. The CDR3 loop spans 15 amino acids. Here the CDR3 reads CATSEPGQSNYGYTF. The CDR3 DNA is TGTGCCACCAGTGAGCCGGGACAATCTAACTATGGCTACACCTTC.

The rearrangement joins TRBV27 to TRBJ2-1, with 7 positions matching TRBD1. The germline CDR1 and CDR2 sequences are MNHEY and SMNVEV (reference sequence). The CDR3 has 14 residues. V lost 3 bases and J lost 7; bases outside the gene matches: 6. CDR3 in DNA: TGTGCCAGCAGTTTCTCCGGGACAGCAAATGAGCAGTTCTTC. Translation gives CASSFSGTANEQFF.

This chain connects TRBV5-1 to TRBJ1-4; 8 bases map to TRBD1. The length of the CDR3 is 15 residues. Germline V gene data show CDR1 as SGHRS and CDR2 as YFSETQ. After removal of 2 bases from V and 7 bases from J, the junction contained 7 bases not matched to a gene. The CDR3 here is CASSLGQGFIEKLFF. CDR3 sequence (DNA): TGCGCCAGCAGCTTAGGACAGGGCTTTATTGAAAAACTGTTTTTT.

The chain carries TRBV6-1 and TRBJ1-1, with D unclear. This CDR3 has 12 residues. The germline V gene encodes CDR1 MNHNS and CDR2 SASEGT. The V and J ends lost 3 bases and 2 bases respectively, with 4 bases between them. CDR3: CASSDPNTEAFF. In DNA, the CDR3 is TGTGCCAGCAGTGACCCTAACACTGAAGCTTTCTTT.

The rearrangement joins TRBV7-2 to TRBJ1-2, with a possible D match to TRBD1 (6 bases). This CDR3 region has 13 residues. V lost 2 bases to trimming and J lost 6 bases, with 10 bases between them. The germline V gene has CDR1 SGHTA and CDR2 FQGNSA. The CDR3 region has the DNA TGTGCCAGCAGCTTATTGAGGACAGATGGCTACACCTTC. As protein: CASSLLRTDGYTF.

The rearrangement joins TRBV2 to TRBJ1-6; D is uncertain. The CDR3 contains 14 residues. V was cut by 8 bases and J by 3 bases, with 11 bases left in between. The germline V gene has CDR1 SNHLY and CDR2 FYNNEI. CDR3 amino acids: CASVAIGYNSPLHF. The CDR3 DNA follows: TGTGCCAGCGTCGCCATCGGCTATAATTCACCCCTCCACTTT.

The CDR3 DNA is TGCGCCAGCAGCCAACTGGACATGATAACCTACAATGAGCAGTTCTTC. The encoded protein is CASSQLDMITYNEQFF. The genes are TRBV4-1 and TRBJ2-1; D might be TRBD1 (5 bases). CDR1 is MGHRA and CDR2 is YSYEKL in the germline V gene. V was shortened by 2 bases and J by 2 bases, with 13 bases between the two germline ends. The CDR3 is made up of 16 amino acids.

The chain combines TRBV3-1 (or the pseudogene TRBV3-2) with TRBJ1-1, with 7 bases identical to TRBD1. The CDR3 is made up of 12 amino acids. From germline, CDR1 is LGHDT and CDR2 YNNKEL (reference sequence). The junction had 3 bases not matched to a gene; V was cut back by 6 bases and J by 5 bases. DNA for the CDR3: TGTGCCAGCAGTAAACAGGGGACTGAAGCTTTCTTT. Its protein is CASSKQGTEAFF.

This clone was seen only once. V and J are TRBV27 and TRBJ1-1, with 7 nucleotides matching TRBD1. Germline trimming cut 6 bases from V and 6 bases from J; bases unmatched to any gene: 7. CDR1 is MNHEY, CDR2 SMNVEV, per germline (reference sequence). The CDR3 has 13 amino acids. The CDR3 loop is CASRTGNYPEAFF. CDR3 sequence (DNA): TGTGCCAGCAGGACAGGGAATTACCCTGAAGCTTTCTTT.

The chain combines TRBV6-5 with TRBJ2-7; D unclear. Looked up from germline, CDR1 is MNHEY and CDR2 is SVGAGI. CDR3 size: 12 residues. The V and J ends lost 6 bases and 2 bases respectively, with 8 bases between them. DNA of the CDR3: TGTGCCAGCAGGGGCCTTACCTACGAGCAGTACTTC. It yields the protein CASRGLTYEQYF.